This TCR beta chain was documented in a study of vaccination effects on CD4 cells after COVID-19. At the level of the study: Wells of more than 1.5 million PBMC each were grown with about 9.8 IU/ml IL-2 and approximately 10 ug/ml peptides.

As for this clone: What it binds is not known. The junction shows a germline mismatch at one end, possibly a read error.

Per germline, CDR1 MNHEY and CDR2 SVGAGI. The CDR3 has 12 residues. With about ten days of culture completed, CD4+ T cells were isolated. Vaccine administered to participants consisted of two doses of either BNT162b2 or mRNA-1273. Repertoires were generated with immunoSEQ multiplex PCR, while TCRdb's copy carries only in-frame clones and drops some. Of about 73,000 clones in the sample, 73% were seen once. V is TRBV6-5 and J is TRBJ1-2; TRBD1 matches 7 bases. The sequence was collected from a human donor who received a COVID-19 vaccine. The sample in question was CD4+ T cells from PBMCs cultured without peptide, obtained after COVID-19 vaccination. The DNA for the CDR3 is TGTGCCAGCAGGTTTAGGGACAGAGAATTAAACTTC. It yields the protein CASRFRDRELNF.